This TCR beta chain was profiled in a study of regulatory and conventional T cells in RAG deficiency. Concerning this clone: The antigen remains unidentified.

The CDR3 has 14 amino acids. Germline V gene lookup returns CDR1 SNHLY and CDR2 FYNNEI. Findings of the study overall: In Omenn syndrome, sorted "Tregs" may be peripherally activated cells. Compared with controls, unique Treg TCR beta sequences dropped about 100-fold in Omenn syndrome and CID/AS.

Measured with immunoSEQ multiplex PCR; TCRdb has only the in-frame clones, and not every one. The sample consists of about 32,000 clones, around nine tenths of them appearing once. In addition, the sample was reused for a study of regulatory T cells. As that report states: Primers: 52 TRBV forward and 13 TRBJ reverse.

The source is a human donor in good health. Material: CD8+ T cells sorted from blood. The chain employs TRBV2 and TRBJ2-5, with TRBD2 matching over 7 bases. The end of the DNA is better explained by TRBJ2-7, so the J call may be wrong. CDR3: CASSPAGLGNEQYF. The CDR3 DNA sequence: TGTGCCAGCAGTCCAGCGGGACTCGGTAACGAGCAGTACTTC.